A single sample gave rise to the 28 T cell receptor beta chains below, sequenced in a study of shared clonotypes between healthy human individuals. Sequencing was performed with immunoSEQ multiplex PCR; in TCRdb, only in-frame clones are kept and a portion is missing. The data contain 2,100,000 or so clones, 95% of them singletons. Sequenced input: naive CD4+ T cells sorted from blood. Subset reported: CD45RA+ positively selected. The receptor set was obtained from a man in his late teens or twenties in good health.

The rearrangement uses TRBV19 and TRBJ1-5; D gene ambiguous. Germline V CDR1 and CDR2: LNHDA, SQIVND (reference sequence). V was trimmed by 4 bases and J by 1 base, leaving 11 bases between them. This CDR3 is 15 amino acids long. Written as DNA, the CDR3 is TGTGCCAGTAGTAAAAACACGGGAAGCAATCAGCCCCAGCATTTT. This codes for CASSKNTGSNQPQHF.

CDR3 nucleotides: TGTGCCATCAGCGGAGACGGACCTAACTATGGCTACACCTTC. Translation gives CAISGDGPNYGYTF. The chain couples TRBV10-3 to TRBJ1-2; no reliable D call. Trimming pared 6 bases from V and 0 bases from J, leaving 11 bases between. This CDR3 spans 14 amino acids. CDR1 and CDR2 (germline): ENHRY, SYGVKD.

The J gene is TRBJ1-1, the V gene TRBV5-1, with 8 bases that match TRBD1. This CDR3 has 15 residues. V gave up 0 bases and J gave up 3 bases; unmatched junction bases: 4. Germline-derived CDR1 and CDR2 are SGHRS and YFSETQ. The CDR3 region has the DNA TGCGCCAGCAGCTTGGTGGCAGGGGGCTACACTGAAGCTTTCTTT. Translated, it gives CASSLVAGGYTEAFF.

This chain uses TRBV7-3 with TRBJ2-2, with D possibly matching TRBD1 (6 bases). V was shortened by 4 bases and J by 6 bases, with 9 bases between the two germline ends. The germline V gene encodes CDR1 SGHTA and CDR2 FQGTGA. CDR3 length: 13 residues. CDR3 protein: CASSSYRAGELFF. The CDR3 coding sequence is TGTGCCAGCAGCTCGTACAGGGCCGGGGAGCTGTTTTTT.

This chain connects TRBV7-9 to TRBJ2-7, with 9 bases fitting TRBD1. Germline lookup yields CDR1 SEHNR and CDR2 FQNEAQ (reference sequence). The CDR3 has 13 amino acids. V was pared by 5 bases and J by 7 bases, with 6 bases of the junction left unmatched. CDR3 sequence: CASSPSGTGEQYF. The CDR3 DNA is TGTGCCAGCAGCCCCTCGGGGACAGGGGAGCAGTACTTC.

The CDR3, as DNA: TGTGCCTGGACAGCGCTGGGCTATGGCTACACCTTC. Its translation is CAWTALGYGYTF. The chain employs TRBV30 and TRBJ1-2; D unclear. V shed 4 bases and J shed 4 bases, with 10 bases lying between them. Per the germline V gene, CDR1 is GTSNPN and CDR2 is SVGIG (reference sequence). This CDR3 comprises 12 residues. Full variable domain (outside the CDR3, taken from reference TRBV30 and TRBJ1-2): SQTIHQWPATLVQPVGSPLSLECTVEGTSNPNLYWYRQAAGRGLQLLFYSVGIGQISSEVPQNLSASRPQDRQFILSSKKLLLSDSGFYLCAWTALGYGYTFGSGTRLTVV.

The V call is TRBV11-2, the J call TRBJ2-7; TRBD1 might be the D (5 bases). Trimming pared 1 base from V and 2 bases from J, leaving 12 bases between. This CDR3 is built from 15 residues. Germline V gene data show CDR1 as SGHAT and CDR2 as FQNNGV. CDR3 region: CASSLVRTRTYEQYF. In nucleotides, the CDR3 is TGTGCCAGCAGCTTAGTTCGGACACGTACCTACGAGCAGTACTTC. Drawing the rest from reference TRBV11-2 and TRBJ2-7, the complete variable domain is EAGVAQSPRYKIIEKRQSVAFWCNPISGHATLYWYQQILGQGPKLLIQFQNNGVVDDSQLPKDRFSAERLKGVDSTLKIQPAKLEDSAVYLCASSLVRTRTYEQYFGPGTRLTVT.

This clone showed up just once. This chain joins TRBV2 and TRBJ2-1, with 12 nucleotides matching TRBD2. The germline V gene encodes CDR1 SNHLY and CDR2 FYNNEI. This CDR3 has 15 amino acids. V lost 5 bases, J lost 9 bases, and 8 bases stayed unmatched. The CDR3 loop is CASSLSSGGASEQFF. CDR3 nucleotide sequence: TGTGCCAGCAGTCTGTCTAGCGGGGGGGCCTCTGAGCAGTTCTTC. Supplemented by reference TRBV2 and TRBJ2-1, the full variable domain reads EPEVTQTPSHQVTQMGQEVILRCVPISNHLYFYWYRQILGQKVEFLVSFYNNEISEKSEIFDDQFSVERPDGSNFTLKIRSTKLEDSAMYFCASSLSSGGASEQFFGPGTRLTVL.

V gene TRBV6-5 combines with J gene TRBJ1-2; D remains ambiguous. This CDR3 region has 14 residues. V lost 5 bases to trimming and J lost 4 bases, with 14 bases between them. Germline V gene data show CDR1 as MNHEY and CDR2 as SVGAGI. CDR3 loop: CASSDWEGVYGYTF. The CDR3 nucleotides read TGTGCCAGCAGTGACTGGGAGGGAGTCTATGGCTACACCTTC.

About this clone: Different DNA sequences within this sample yield the same CDR3. The chain employs TRBV20-1 and TRBJ1-3, with D uncertain. The CDR3 has 11 amino acids. CDR1 and CDR2 from the germline V gene are DFQATT and SNEGSKA (reference sequence). V lost 7 bases and J lost 0, with 4 bases in between. CDR3 DNA: TGCAGTGGACGCTCTGGAAACACCATATATTTT. Translation gives CSGRSGNTIYF.

This clone was detected only once. The sample has other DNA sequences that encode this CDR3 too. The V gene is TRBV5-1, the J gene TRBJ2-7; D remains unclear. Germline V gene lookup returns CDR1 SGHRS and CDR2 YFSETQ. Deletions cut 3 bases from V and 1 base from J, with 5 bases between. The CDR3 runs to 12 residues. For the CDR3, the DNA is TGCGCCAGCAGCTCCCCTTCCTACGAGCAGTACTTC. It is translated as CASSSPSYEQYF.

The rearrangement links TRBV11-2 to TRBJ2-1; D may be TRBD2 (6 bases). Trimming cost V 5 bases and J 10 bases, with 9 bases left between them. Per germline, CDR1 SGHAT and CDR2 FQNNGV. The CDR3 covers 11 residues. CDR3: CASSLEGEQFF. The CDR3 DNA reads TGTGCCAGCAGCCTGGAGGGGGAGCAGTTCTTC.

The chain combines TRBV7-2 with TRBJ1-2; unclear D gene. Germline lookup yields CDR1 SGHTA and CDR2 FQGNSA. Trimming shortened V by 5 bases and J by 9 bases, and 16 bases separated the two germline ends. The CDR3 runs to 13 residues. CDR3: CASSTPLFPRYTF. Here the CDR3 DNA reads TGTGCCAGCAGCACCCCACTCTTTCCCCGCTACACCTTC. Full variable domain (rest looked up from reference TRBV7-2 and TRBJ1-2): GAGVSQSPSNKVTEKGKDVELRCDPISGHTALYWYRQSLGQGLEFLIYFQGNSAPDKSGLPSDRFSAERTGGSVSTLTIQRTQQEDSAVYLCASSTPLFPRYTFGSGTRLTVV.

The V call is TRBV4-3, the J call TRBJ2-3; tentative D call: TRBD2 (5 bases). CDR3 size: 13 residues. Germline V gene data show CDR1 as LGHNA and CDR2 as YSLEER. CDR3: CASQADYTDTQYF. The CDR3 nucleotides read TGCGCAAGCCAAGCGGATTACACAGATACGCAGTATTTT.

The J gene is TRBJ1-6, the V gene TRBV6-1; D call uncertain. The CDR3 loop spans 14 amino acids. CDR1 is MNHNS and CDR2 is SASEGT in the germline V gene. Trimming removed 8 bases from V and 0 bases from J, with 8 bases in between. For the CDR3, the DNA is TGTGCCAGCCTGATGATCTCCTATAATTCACCCCTCCACTTT. This sequence encodes CASLMISYNSPLHF.

The chain has TRBV30 and TRBJ2-5; 7 bases fit TRBD1. Germline trimming cut 1 base from V and 7 bases from J; bases unmatched to any gene: 6. Per the germline V gene, CDR1 is GTSNPN and CDR2 is SVGIG (reference sequence). The CDR3 sequence is 13 residues long. In DNA, the CDR3 is TGTGCCTGGAGTGCCGGGACAGCTGGGACCCAGTACTTC. This encodes CAWSAGTAGTQYF.

This clone has a single count. The V gene is TRBV6-6, the J gene TRBJ2-7; 7 nucleotides agree with TRBD2. The CDR3 contains 14 residues. J was trimmed by 3 bases and V by 2 bases; bases with no gene match: 4. CDR1 and CDR2 (germline): MNHNY, SVGAGI (reference sequence). The DNA for the CDR3 is TGTGCCAGCAGTTACACTGGGGAGGGCTACGAGCAGTACTTC. As protein: CASSYTGEGYEQYF.

The gene calls are TRBV9 and TRBJ2-7; D is perhaps TRBD2 (6 bases). V was pared by 4 bases and J by 3 bases, with 17 bases between. Per germline, CDR1 SGDLS and CDR2 YYNGEE. The CDR3 consists of 15 residues. CDR3 protein: CASSPLGGAGYEQYF. The CDR3 region has the DNA TGTGCCAGCAGCCCCTTGGGGGGAGCCGGCTACGAGCAGTACTTC. Filled out from reference TRBV9 and TRBJ2-7, the complete variable domain reads DSGVTQTPKHLITATGQRVTLRCSPRSGDLSVYWYQQSLDQGLQFLIQYYNGEERAKGNILERFSAQQFPDLHSELNLSSLELGDSALYFCASSPLGGAGYEQYFGPGTRLTVT.

This sequence joins TRBV7-8 and TRBJ1-2, with D perhaps TRBD1 (5 bases). The CDR3 loop spans 14 amino acids. Trimming took 5 bases from V and 2 from J, leaving 12 bases between them. In germline, CDR1 is SGHVS, CDR2 FQNEAQ. The chain's CDR3 is CASSGRGGNYGYTF. The DNA of the CDR3 is TGTGCCAGCAGCGGAAGGGGCGGGAACTATGGCTACACCTTC.

The chain joins TRBV9 to TRBJ1-3; D not resolved. The CDR3 has 14 residues. CDR1 SGDLS and CDR2 YYNGEE come from the germline V gene. Trimming removed 3 bases at V and 3 bases at J, with 10 bases between. The CDR3 DNA follows: TGTGCCAGCAGCGCAACCAGCGGTGGAAACACCATATATTTT. Translated, it gives CASSATSGGNTIYF.

The chain links TRBV11-2 to TRBJ2-1; 13 nucleotides match TRBD2. The CDR3 is 16 amino acids. After removal of 5 bases from V and 7 bases from J, the junction contained 8 bases not matched to a gene. In germline, CDR1 is SGHAT, CDR2 FQNNGV. CDR3 amino acids: CASSQGTSGIGNEQFF. DNA of the CDR3: TGTGCCAGCAGCCAAGGGACTAGCGGGATTGGGAATGAGCAGTTCTTC.

V is TRBV5-1 and J is TRBJ2-3; D might be TRBD2 (7 bases). Germline V gives CDR1 SGHRS, CDR2 YFSETQ. This CDR3 has 16 amino acids. V dropped 2 bases and J dropped 5 bases, with 18 bases sitting between them. The CDR3 is CASSFSPGGHGDTQYF. The CDR3 nucleotides read TGCGCCAGCAGCTTCTCGCCCGGGGGGCATGGAGATACGCAGTATTTT.

V usage is TRBV27 and J usage is TRBJ1-2; 7 nucleotides line up with TRBD1. This CDR3 region has 13 residues. CDR1 is MNHEY and CDR2 is SMNVEV in the germline V gene (reference sequence). Trimming took 6 bases from V and 7 from J; bases not matched to a gene: 8. This CDR3 is CASSAIGTAGYTF. In DNA form, the CDR3 reads TGTGCCAGCAGCGCCATCGGGACAGCTGGCTACACCTTC.

This chain links TRBV7-2 with TRBJ2-4; D perhaps matches TRBD1 (6 bases). V was pared by 5 bases and J by 8 bases, with 7 bases between. This CDR3 spans 11 amino acids. Looked up from germline, CDR1 is SGHTA and CDR2 is FQGNSA. The DNA of the CDR3 is TGTGCCAGCAGCCAGGGGTACATTCAGTACTTC. This sequence encodes CASSQGYIQYF. Filled out from reference TRBV7-2 and TRBJ2-4, the complete variable domain reads GAGVSQSPSNKVTEKGKDVELRCDPISGHTALYWYRQSLGQGLEFLIYFQGNSAPDKSGLPSDRFSAERTGGSVSTLTIQRTQQEDSAVYLCASSQGYIQYFGAGTRLSVL.

The rearrangement links TRBV30 to TRBJ2-2; 9 bases fit TRBD1. Germline loops: CDR1 GTSNPN, CDR2 SVGIG (reference sequence). V lost 2 bases and J lost 6; bases outside the gene matches: 7. The CDR3 contains 15 residues. CDR3 nucleotide sequence: TGTGCCTGGAGTCTGCGGGACAGGGATGCCGGGGAGCTGTTTTTT. Protein: CAWSLRDRDAGELFF.

The chain employs TRBV5-1 and TRBJ1-2; no clear D. Germline V gives CDR1 SGHRS, CDR2 YFSETQ. V shed 1 base and J shed 4 bases, with 17 bases lying between them. CDR3 length equals 16 residues. CDR3 amino acids: CASSLSGVVGLYGYTF. CDR3 DNA: TGCGCCAGCAGCTTGTCAGGCGTGGTTGGACTCTATGGCTACACCTTC.

Regarding this clone: One end of the junction varies from germline; a read error may be responsible. V gene TRBV5-6 combines with J gene TRBJ2-5, with D possibly being TRBD2 (6 bases). Germline values: CDR1 SGHDT, CDR2 YYEEEE. This CDR3 comprises 10 residues. CDR3 nucleotide sequence: TGTGCCAGCAGCTTCATTGGGGGGAACTTC. Translated, it gives CASSFIGGNF.

This clone was counted once. Additional DNA sequences in this sample encode the identical CDR3. In DNA form, the CDR3 reads TGTGCCAGCAGCTGGGGACTAGCGGGAGGTTACGAGCAGTACTTC. Encoded protein: CASSWGLAGGYEQYF. This chain uses TRBV7-8 with TRBJ2-7, with 15 bases lining up with TRBD2. The V gene end was trimmed by 4 bases and the J gene end by 4 bases; junction bases not matched to a gene: 2. The CDR3 is 15 amino acids. Germline-derived CDR1 and CDR2 are SGHVS and FQNEAQ. The whole variable domain, remainder taken from reference TRBV7-8 and TRBJ2-7, is GAGVSQSPRYKVAKRGQDVALRCDPISGHVSLFWYQQALGQGPEFLTYFQNEAQLDKSGLPSDRFFAERPEGSVSTLKIQRTQQEDSAVYLCASSWGLAGGYEQYFGPGTRLTVT.